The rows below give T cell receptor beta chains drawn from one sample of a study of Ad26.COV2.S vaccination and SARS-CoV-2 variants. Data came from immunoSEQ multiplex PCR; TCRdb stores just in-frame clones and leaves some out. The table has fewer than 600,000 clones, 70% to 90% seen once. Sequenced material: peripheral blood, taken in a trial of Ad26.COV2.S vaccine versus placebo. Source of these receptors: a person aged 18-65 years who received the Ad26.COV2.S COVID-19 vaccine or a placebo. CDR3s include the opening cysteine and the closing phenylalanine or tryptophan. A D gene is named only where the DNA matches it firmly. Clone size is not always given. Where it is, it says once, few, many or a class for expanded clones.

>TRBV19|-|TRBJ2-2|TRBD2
CASSKGLAAGELFF
TGTGCCAGTAGTAAGGGACTAGCTGCCGGGGAGCTGTTTTTT
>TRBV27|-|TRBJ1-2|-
CASAKGSYGYTF
TGTGCCAGTGCGAAAGGGTCTTATGGCTACACCTTC
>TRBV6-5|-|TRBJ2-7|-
CASRTGGSYEQYF
TGTGCCAGCAGGACAGGCGGCTCCTACGAGCAGTACTTC
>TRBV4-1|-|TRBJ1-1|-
CASSPTAPNTEAFF
TGCGCCAGCAGCCCGACCGCCCCGAACACTGAAGCTTTCTTT
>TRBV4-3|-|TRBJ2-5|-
CASSQDGLQETQYF
TGCGCCAGCAGCCAAGATGGCCTCCAAGAGACCCAGTACTTC
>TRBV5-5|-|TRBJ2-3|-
CASSYQQYITDTQYF
TGTGCCAGCAGCTACCAGCAGTATATCACAGATACGCAGTATTTT
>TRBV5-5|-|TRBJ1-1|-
CASSLAFQLNTEAFF
TGTGCCAGCAGCTTGGCCTTTCAGCTAAACACTGAAGCTTTCTTT
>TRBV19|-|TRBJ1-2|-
CASSISAKANYGYTF
TGTGCCAGTAGTATCTCGGCAAAAGCTAACTATGGCTACACCTTC
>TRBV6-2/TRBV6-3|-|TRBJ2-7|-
CASSARTPPYEQYF
TGTGCCAGCAGCGCCAGGACCCCGCCCTACGAGCAGTACTTC
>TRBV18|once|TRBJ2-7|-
CASSPKGGATGYEQYF
TGTGCCAGCTCACCAAAGGGGGGGGCGACAGGCTACGAGCAGTACTTC
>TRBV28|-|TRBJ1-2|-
CASSTSGLGYGYTF
TGTGCCAGCAGCACCTCGGGGCTTGGCTATGGCTACACCTTC
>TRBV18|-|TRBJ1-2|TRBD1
CASSEGQVISGYTF
TGTGCCAGCTCAGAGGGACAGGTGATAAGTGGCTACACCTTC
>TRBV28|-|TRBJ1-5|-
CASRGTGNQPQHF
TGTGCCAGCAGGGGTACAGGCAATCAGCCCCAGCATTTT
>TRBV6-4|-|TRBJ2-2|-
CASSDLLTGELFF
TGTGCCAGCAGTGACCTACTCACCGGGGAGCTGTTTTTT
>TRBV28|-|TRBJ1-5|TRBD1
CASSLGDRENQPQHF
TGTGCCAGCAGTTTAGGGGACAGGGAAAATCAGCCCCAGCATTTT
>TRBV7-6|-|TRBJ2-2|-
CASSPLNTGELFF
TGTGCCAGCAGCCCTTTAAACACCGGGGAGCTGTTTTTT
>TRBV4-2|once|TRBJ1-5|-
CASSLDLGSNQPQHF
TGTGCCAGCAGTCTTGACTTGGGGAGCAATCAGCCCCAGCATTTT
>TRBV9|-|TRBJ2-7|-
CASSVGSVDYEQYF
TGTGCCAGCAGCGTAGGTTCCGTGGACTACGAGCAGTACTTC
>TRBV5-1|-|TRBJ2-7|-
CASSSTGAPSYEQYF
TGCGCCAGCAGCTCCACCGGGGCTCCCTCCTACGAGCAGTACTTC
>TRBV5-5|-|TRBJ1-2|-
CASSSALGLTNYGYTF
TGTGCCAGCAGCTCGGCTTTGGGGTTAACTAACTATGGCTACACCTTC
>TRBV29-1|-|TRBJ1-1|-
CSVDLQGSVSEAFF
TGCAGCGTTGATTTGCAGGGTTCGGTCTCTGAAGCTTTCTTT
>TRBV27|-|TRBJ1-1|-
CASKGTELSREAFF
TGTGCCAGCAAGGGGACCGAGCTTTCCCGTGAAGCTTTCTTT
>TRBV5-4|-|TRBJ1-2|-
CASSSQGNYGYTF
TGTGCCAGCAGCTCCCAGGGGAACTATGGCTACACCTTC
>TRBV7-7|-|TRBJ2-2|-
CASSPHEVNTGELFF
TGTGCTAGCAGCCCACATGAGGTGAACACCGGGGAGCTGTTTTTT
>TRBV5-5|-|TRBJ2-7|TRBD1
CASSPGTGGYEQYF
TGTGCCAGCAGCCCCGGGACAGGGGGATACGAGCAGTACTTC
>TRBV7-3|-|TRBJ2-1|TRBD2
CASSAGTSGNNEQFF
TGTGCCAGCAGCGCCGGGACTAGCGGTAACAATGAGCAGTTCTTC
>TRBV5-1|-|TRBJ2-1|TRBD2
CASSLTSGGANEQFF
TGCGCCAGCAGCTTGACTAGCGGGGGGGCCAATGAGCAGTTCTTC
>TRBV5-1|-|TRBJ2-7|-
CASSPRTGSYEQYF
TGCGCCAGCAGCCCCAGAACTGGATCCTACGAGCAGTACTTC
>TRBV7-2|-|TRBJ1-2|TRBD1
CASSPGQGDFYGYTF
TGTGCCAGCAGCCCCGGACAGGGGGATTTCTATGGCTACACCTTC
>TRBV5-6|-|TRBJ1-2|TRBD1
CASTGTGGEGGYTF
TGTGCCAGCACCGGGACAGGGGGCGAGGGTGGCTACACCTTC
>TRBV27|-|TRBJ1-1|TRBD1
CASSLTGRINTEAFF
TGTGCCAGCAGTTTGACAGGGAGAATTAACACTGAAGCTTTCTTT
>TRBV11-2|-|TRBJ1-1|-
CASSLDLQAEAFF
TGTGCCAGCAGCTTAGATTTACAGGCTGAAGCTTTCTTT
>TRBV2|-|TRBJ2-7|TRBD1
CASRAGQGAYEQYF
TGTGCCAGCAGGGCGGGACAGGGGGCCTACGAGCAGTACTTC
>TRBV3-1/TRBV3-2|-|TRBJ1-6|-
CASSQGLRLNSPLHF
TGTGCCAGCAGCCAAGGGCTGAGACTCAATTCACCCCTCCACTTT
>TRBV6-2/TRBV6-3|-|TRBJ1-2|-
CASSYSAVDYGYTF
TGTGCCAGCAGTTACTCTGCGGTTGATTATGGCTACACCTTC
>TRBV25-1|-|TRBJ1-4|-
CASSGSTTNEKLFF
TGTGCCAGCAGTGGATCCACAACTAATGAAAAACTGTTTTTT
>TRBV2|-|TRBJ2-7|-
CASDSGQESHEQYF
TGTGCCAGCGATTCGGGACAAGAGAGCCACGAGCAGTACTTC
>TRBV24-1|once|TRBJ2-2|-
CATSQATTGELFF
TGTGCCACCAGTCAAGCGACCACCGGGGAGCTGTTTTTT
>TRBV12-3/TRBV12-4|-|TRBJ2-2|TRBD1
CASRQGVTGELFF
TGTGCCAGCAGGCAGGGGGTTACCGGGGAGCTGTTTTTT
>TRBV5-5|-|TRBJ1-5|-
CASSLGGWSNQPQHF
TGTGCCAGCAGCTTGGGAGGGTGGAGCAATCAGCCCCAGCATTTT
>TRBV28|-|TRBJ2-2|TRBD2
CASSLRVAGIRELFF
TGTGCCAGCAGTTTACGAGTAGCGGGAATCAGGGAGCTGTTTTTT
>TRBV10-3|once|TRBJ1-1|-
CAISESSRQEAFF
TGTGCCATCAGTGAGTCCTCCAGACAGGAAGCTTTCTTT
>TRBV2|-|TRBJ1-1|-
CASSEALWGLRTEAFF
TGTGCCAGCAGTGAAGCGCTTTGGGGGCTTCGGACTGAAGCTTTCTTT
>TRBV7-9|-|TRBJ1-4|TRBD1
CASSLATGQGQKLFF
TGTGCCAGCAGCTTAGCAACCGGACAGGGCCAAAAACTGTTTTTT
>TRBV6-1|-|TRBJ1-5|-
CASSELQGNQPQHF
TGTGCCAGCAGTGAACTACAGGGTAATCAGCCCCAGCATTTT
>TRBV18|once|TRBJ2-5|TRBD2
CASSPLAGVQETQYF
TGTGCCAGCTCACCCCTAGCGGGAGTTCAAGAGACCCAGTACTTC
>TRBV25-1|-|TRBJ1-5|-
CASSQTGYSNQPQHF
TGTGCCAGCAGCCAGACAGGTTATAGCAATCAGCCCCAGCATTTT
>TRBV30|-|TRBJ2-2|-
CAWTRDSRNTGELFF
TGTGCCTGGACCAGGGACTCACGGAACACCGGGGAGCTGTTTTTT
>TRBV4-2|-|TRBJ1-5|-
CASSQAWGNQPQHF
TGTGCCAGCAGCCAGGCGTGGGGCAATCAGCCCCAGCATTTT
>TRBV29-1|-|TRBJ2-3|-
CSAELVWGDTQYF
TGCAGCGCCGAGCTAGTTTGGGGAGATACGCAGTATTTT
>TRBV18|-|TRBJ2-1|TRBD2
CASSPERGGYNEQFF
TGTGCCAGCTCACCTGAGCGGGGGGGGTACAATGAGCAGTTCTTC
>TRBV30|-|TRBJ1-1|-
CAWNPPRGEAFF
TGTGCCTGGAACCCCCCCAGGGGTGAAGCTTTCTTT
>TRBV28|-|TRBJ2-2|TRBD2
CASSSGGSVGELFF
TGTGCCAGCAGTTCCGGCGGGAGTGTCGGGGAGCTGTTTTTT